These T cell receptor beta chains were read from a single sample in a study of early T cells in non-severe SARS-CoV-2 infection. TCRdb ran MiXCR on the 5' RACE reads and lists one entry per CDR3 protein. This sample has tens of thousands of distinct CDR3 sequences, with 10% found just once. The sample taken for sequencing was whole blood. The receptors derive from an adult who was a healthcare worker with PCR-confirmed SARS-CoV-2 infection or an uninfected control (not recorded which). The CDR3 runs from the conserved cysteine through the conserved F or W. The D gene is left open where the match is weak. Clone size, where shown, is once, few, many, or a class for clones that have expanded.

TRBV19	few	NA	TRBJ2-5	TGTGCCAGTAGTCGGACAGCCACTGGGGAGACCCAGTACTTC	CASSRTATGETQYF
TRBV3-1	many	TRBD1	TRBJ1-4	TGTGCCAGCAGCCAGACAGGGGGCCGCGTAGGAAAACTGTTTTTT	CASSQTGGRVGKLFF
TRBV6-6	few	NA	TRBJ1-6	TGTGCCAGCAGTTACATGGGGAAGAAGGATTCACCCCTCCACTTT	CASSYMGKKDSPLHF
TRBV24-1	NA	NA	TRBJ1-3	TGTGCCACCAGTGAACTAGGCTCTGGAAACACCATATATTTT	CATSELGSGNTIYF
TRBV7-2	many	NA	TRBJ2-7	TGTGCCAGCAGCTTAAGTCCCGTCGTCGGTGAGCAGTACTTC	CASSLSPVVGEQYF
TRBV14	many	NA	TRBJ2-7	TGTGCCAGCAGTTCAGCACCCGGGACTCTATACGAGCAGTACTTC	CASSSAPGTLYEQYF
TRBV7-9	few	TRBD1	TRBJ1-6	TGTGCCAGCAGCTTGGGACAGGTCCCTGTCCTCCACTTT	CASSLGQVPVLHF
TRBV5-4	NA	NA	TRBJ1-6	TGTGCCAGCAGCTTGGATATGGGGTATGATAATTCACCCCTCCACTTT	CASSLDMGYDNSPLHF
TRBV6-2/TRBV6-3	few	NA	TRBJ1-2	TGTGCCAGCAGGGACTCCCCGGCGAACTATGGCTACACCTTC	CASRDSPANYGYTF
TRBV5-4	few	NA	TRBJ2-3	TGTGCCAGCAGCTGGGAGACAGGAACAGATACGCAGTATTTT	CASSWETGTDTQYF
TRBV27	few	NA	TRBJ2-5	TGTGCCAGCAGTTGGCCCCAAGGGCCCCAGTACTTC	CASSWPQGPQYF
TRBV12-3/TRBV12-4	many	NA	TRBJ1-2	TGTGCCAGCAGGATCATGAACTATGGCTACACCTTC	CASRIMNYGYTF
TRBV7-6	many	NA	TRBJ1-6	TGTGCCAGCAGCTCCACAGGGAATTCACCCCTCCACTTT	CASSSTGNSPLHF
TRBV6-6	many	NA	TRBJ1-4	TGTGCCAGCGCAGGGAGTGAAAAACTGTTTTTT	CASAGSEKLFF
TRBV11-2	NA	NA	TRBJ1-5	TGTGCCAGCAGTTTTGGGCAGGGGAATCAGCCCCAGCATTTT	CASSFGQGNQPQHF
TRBV5-1	many	TRBD2	TRBJ2-1	TGCGCCAGCAGCTCAGCGGGACGCAGAGTTCGTGAGCAGTTCTTC	CASSSAGRRVREQFF